The 24 T cell receptor beta chains below all came from one sample that was sequenced in a study of blood T cell repertoires in COVID-19. Profiled with immunoSEQ multiplex PCR; TCRdb holds only in-frame clones, not every one. Of under 200,000 clones detected, roughly 80% appear once; the ten largest clones hold 7.3%. The sample was PBMCs or T cells enriched from blood (not recorded which). These receptors originate from a man over 45 who had recovered from COVID-19.

CDR3 residues: CASGRDSYYEQYF. In nucleotides, the CDR3 is TGTGCCAGCGGCCGGGACTCATACTACGAGCAGTACTTC. The V and J genes are TRBV2 and TRBJ2-7; D may be TRBD2 (6 bases). Trimming took 8 bases from V and 3 from J, leaving 14 bases between them. The CDR3 has 13 amino acids. Germline V CDR1 and CDR2: SNHLY, FYNNEI.

The chain recombines TRBV18 with TRBJ1-1; 9 positions agree with TRBD1. The CDR3 contains 14 residues. V shed 6 bases, J shed 5 bases, and the junction held 7 bases outside the gene matches. Germline V gives CDR1 KGHSH, CDR2 LQKENI. The CDR3 bases are TGTGCCAGCTCTCGACAGGGGGGACTTACTGAAGCTTTCTTT. Residues: CASSRQGGLTEAFF.

The V and J genes are TRBV9 and TRBJ1-3, with D hard to call. There are 13 residues in the CDR3. CDR1 is SGDLS, CDR2 YYNGEE, per germline. V shed 3 bases and J shed 0 bases, with 4 bases lying between them. The CDR3: CASSGSSGNTIYF. The CDR3 bases are TGTGCCAGCAGCGGGAGCTCTGGAAACACCATATATTTT.

This clone was seen a few times. This sequence joins TRBV25-1 and TRBJ1-6, with a tentative D call TRBD1 (6 bases). The CDR3 runs 15 residues. From germline, CDR1 is MGHDK and CDR2 SYGVNS. Trimming took 1 base from V and 9 from J, leaving 13 bases between them. CDR3 protein: CASSESDSSSSPLHF. Written as DNA, the CDR3 is TGTGCCAGCAGTGAATCGGACAGTTCGAGTTCACCCCTCCACTTT.

This chain joins TRBV6-1 and TRBJ1-3, with D possibly TRBD1 on 6 matching bases. The ends were cut back, 3 bases at V and 2 bases at J, with 14 bases in the middle. Germline CDR1 is MNHNS and CDR2 is SASEGT. The CDR3 consists of 16 residues. The CDR3 reads CASSDGQPAAGNTIYF. In nucleotides, the CDR3 is TGTGCCAGCAGTGACGGACAGCCCGCCGCTGGAAACACCATATATTTT.

V usage is TRBV5-5 and J usage is TRBJ1-2, with 8 bases matching TRBD1. Per the germline V gene, CDR1 is SGHKS and CDR2 is YYEKEE (reference sequence). The CDR3 length is 16 residues. V lost 6 bases to trimming and J lost 3 bases; unmatched junction nucleotides: 13. The CDR3 nucleotides are TGTGCCAGCACAGGACAGGGCCCGAGTTGGGACTATGGCTACACCTTC. It translates to CASTGQGPSWDYGYTF.

The chain carries TRBV15 and TRBJ2-3; the match to TRBD2 covers 8 bases. CDR1 is LNHNV, CDR2 YYDKDF, per germline (reference sequence). The CDR3 runs 15 residues. Germline trimming cut 2 bases from V and 5 bases from J; bases unmatched to any gene: 6. DNA for the CDR3: TGTGCCACCAGCAGAACGGGGGGGGCGGGAGATACGCAGTATTTT. It codes for CATSRTGGAGDTQYF.

The chain combines TRBV27 with TRBJ2-2; 7 nucleotides line up with TRBD1. Germline V lookup: CDR1 MNHEY, CDR2 SMNVEV (reference sequence). The CDR3 loop spans 14 amino acids. With V trimmed by 4 bases and J by 7 bases, 6 bases remained unmatched. CDR3 DNA sequence: TGTGCCAGCAGTTCCCAGGGGGTTGGCGGGGAGCTGTTTTTT. Translated: CASSSQGVGGELFF.

The chain couples TRBV25-1 to TRBJ1-2, with D tentatively TRBD1 (6 bases). CDR1 is MGHDK and CDR2 is SYGVNS in the germline V gene. This CDR3 has 12 amino acids. The V and J ends lost 4 bases and 6 bases respectively, with 9 bases between them. The CDR3 nucleotides read TGTGCCAGCAGTGTCCAGGGGAATGGCTACACCTTC. Protein sequence: CASSVQGNGYTF.

The V gene is TRBV7-9, the J gene TRBJ2-5, with 10 positions matching TRBD2. The CDR3 covers 16 residues. Losses at the gene ends were 6 bases for V and 2 bases for J; bases not matched to a gene: 9. Germline CDR1 reads SEHNR; CDR2 reads FQNEAQ (reference sequence). The DNA for the CDR3 is TGTGCCAGCAGGCCCGGACTAGCGGAGCAACAAGAGACCCAGTACTTC. Amino acids: CASRPGLAEQQETQYF.

This clone was detected only once. The V gene is TRBV5-5, the J gene TRBJ2-1, with a possible D match to TRBD1 (6 bases). With 1 base removed from V and 5 bases from J, the gap between germline ends came to 13 bases. CDR1 is SGHKS, CDR2 YYEKEE, per germline (reference sequence). There are 15 residues in the CDR3. The CDR3 nucleotides read TGTGCCAGCAGCTTGCAGGGGCTATCAAACAATGAGCAGTTCTTC. Its translation is CASSLQGLSNNEQFF.

The CDR3 sequence: CAWSEAVTTQYF. CDR3 in DNA: TGTGCCTGGAGTGAAGCGGTTACCACCCAGTACTTC. This chain joins TRBV30 and TRBJ2-5, with D perhaps matching TRBD2 (5 bases). The CDR3 extends over 12 amino acids. Trimming cost V 1 base and J 8 bases, with 11 bases left between them. Germline values: CDR1 GTSNPN, CDR2 SVGIG (reference sequence).

This clone is labeled as medium-sized. The rearrangement uses TRBV4-3 and TRBJ1-4; D might be TRBD1 (5 bases). This CDR3 is 15 amino acids long. CDR1 is LGHNA, CDR2 YSLEER, per germline. The V gene lost 3 bases and the J gene lost 7 bases, with 15 bases spanning the gap. The CDR3, as DNA: TGCGCCAGCAGCCAGGAGGTTCAGGGAGGTGAAAAACTGTTTTTT. Its translation is CASSQEVQGGEKLFF.

The J gene is TRBJ1-4, the V gene TRBV18, with D uncertain. Germline CDR1 is KGHSH and CDR2 is LQKENI. V lost 5 bases and J 4 bases, leaving 11 bases between the germline ends. The CDR3 is 14 residues long. This chain's CDR3 is CASSRRRDNEKLFF. The CDR3 DNA reads as TGTGCCAGCTCAAGAAGGAGGGATAATGAAAAACTGTTTTTT. The whole variable domain, filled in from reference TRBV18 and TRBJ1-4, reads NAGVMQNPRHLVRRRGQEARLRCSPMKGHSHVYWYRQLPEEGLKFMVYLQKENIIDESGMPKERFSAEFPKEGPSILRIQQVVRGDSAAYFCASSRRRDNEKLFFGSGTQLSVL.

The rearrangement joins TRBV4-2 to TRBJ1-1; D perhaps matches TRBD1 (5 bases). The germline V gene encodes CDR1 LGHNA and CDR2 YNFKEQ. The CDR3 has 14 amino acids. With 4 bases removed from V and 3 bases from J, the gap between germline ends came to 12 bases. The CDR3 DNA reads TGTGCCAGCAGCCCACAGGCGGATCACACTGAAGCTTTCTTT. Translated, it gives CASSPQADHTEAFF.

This chain joins TRBV19 and TRBJ1-5; tentative D call: TRBD1 (6 bases). There are 13 residues in the CDR3. Germline-derived CDR1 and CDR2 are LNHDA and SQIVND (reference sequence). Trimming took off 5 bases at V and 4 bases at J, with 9 bases between the two ends. CDR3 in DNA: TGTGCCAGTAGTGGACAGCGTAATCAGCCCCAGCATTTT. It specifies CASSGQRNQPQHF.

This chain links TRBV5-1 with TRBJ2-2; 11 bases are shared with TRBD1. Trimming cost V 0 bases and J 4 bases; bases outside gene matches: 2. The CDR3 loop spans 16 amino acids. The germline CDR1 and CDR2 sequences are SGHRS and YFSETQ. In nucleotides, the CDR3 is TGCGCCAGCAGCTTGGGGACAGGGGGCATCACCGGGGAGCTGTTTTTT. Protein product: CASSLGTGGITGELFF.

The chain joins TRBV18 to TRBJ2-1, with 10 bases aligning to TRBD2. Germline V gene data show CDR1 as KGHSH and CDR2 as LQKENI. The CDR3 is made up of 16 amino acids. V was clipped by 0 bases and J by 7 bases; unmatched bases: 6. The CDR3 nucleotides are TGTGCCAGCTCACCACCCCAGCGGGGGGGCCAGAATGAGCAGTTCTTC. It encodes CASSPPQRGGQNEQFF.

This chain links TRBV6-5 with TRBJ2-1, with D tentatively TRBD1 (8 bases). V was cut by 7 bases and J by 6 bases, with 13 bases left in between. Germline V gene sequence: CDR1 MNHEY, CDR2 SVGAGI. This CDR3 is 13 amino acids long. CDR3 sequence: CASTTGGANEQFF. The CDR3 DNA sequence: TGTGCCAGCACCACAGGGGGGGCCAATGAGCAGTTCTTC.

The CDR3 DNA sequence: TGTGCCACCAGCAGAGCCACAGGGTTCGATTATGGCTACACCTTC. Its translation: CATSRATGFDYGYTF. The chain couples TRBV15 to TRBJ1-2, with D possibly being TRBD1 (6 bases). CDR1 and CDR2 (germline): LNHNV, YYDKDF (reference sequence). The CDR3 spans 15 residues. Trimming pared 1 base from V and 5 bases from J, leaving 14 bases between. The complete variable domain, with remaining parts taken from reference TRBV15 and TRBJ1-2, reads DAMVIQNPRYQVTQFGKPVTLSCSQTLNHNVMYWYQQKSSQAPKLLFHYYDKDFNNEADTPDNFQSRRPNTSFCFLDIRSPGLGDTAMYLCATSRATGFDYGYTFGSGTRLTVV.

J is TRBJ2-3 and V is TRBV10-3, with 9 bases fitting TRBD2. The V segment lost 2 bases and the J segment 0 bases; nucleotides outside the gene matches: 6. This CDR3 comprises 17 residues. The germline CDR1 and CDR2 sequences are ENHRY and SYGVKD. The CDR3 region is CAISESSGGTSTDTQYF. CDR3 coding DNA: TGTGCCATCAGTGAGAGTAGCGGGGGCACCAGCACAGATACGCAGTATTTT.

The chain recombines TRBV7-9 with TRBJ1-2; D may be TRBD1 (5 bases). V shed 0 bases and J shed 0 bases, with 8 bases lying between them. Germline-derived CDR1 and CDR2 are SEHNR and FQNEAQ (reference sequence). This CDR3 spans 15 amino acids. The CDR3 DNA sequence: TGTGCCAGCAGCTTAGCGGGGGGAGCTAACTATGGCTACACCTTC. This translates into CASSLAGGANYGYTF.

This clone has just one count. The chain has TRBV6-1 and TRBJ1-2, with D possibly TRBD1 on 5 matching bases. V was cut by 3 bases and J by 3 bases, with 8 bases left in between. CDR1 and CDR2 (germline): MNHNS, SASEGT. The CDR3 contains 13 residues. The CDR3 DNA follows: TGTGCCAGCAGTGATGAAGGGGACTATGGCTACACCTTC. As protein: CASSDEGDYGYTF.

CDR3 in DNA: TGTGCCAGCATACTCAGCGGGGTCTCCTACGAGCAGTACTTC. Its translation is CASILSGVSYEQYF. The chain carries TRBV6-5 and TRBJ2-7; the match to TRBD2 covers 7 bases. CDR1 and CDR2 (germline): MNHEY, SVGAGI. This CDR3 contains 14 residues. The J segment lost 0 bases and the V segment lost 7 bases, leaving 6 bases of the junction unmatched.